Each of the 25 T cell receptor beta chains below was sequenced from the same sample in a study of shared T cell receptors in the human thymus. Generated by immunoSEQ multiplex PCR, the TCRdb table keeps only in-frame clones and is missing some. The repertoire includes approximately 730,000 clones, approximately 83% of them detected once, and about 0.011% sits in the top ten. These data are also associated with another study on human thymus T cells.

Sequenced: thymocytes. All receptors come from a girl less than two years old with a congenital heart defect.

The J gene is TRBJ1-6, the V gene TRBV6-4, with TRBD1 as a possible D gene (6 bases). V lost 6 bases to trimming and J lost 0 bases, with 24 bases between them. Germline CDR1 MRHNA, CDR2 SNTAGT. The CDR3 totals 20 residues. Written as DNA, the CDR3 is TGTGCCAGCAGCCCGGAGGACAGATCTAATCAAAGCTCCTATAATTCACCCCTCCACTTT. The encoded protein is CASSPEDRSNQSSYNSPLHF.

The rearrangement links TRBV7-9 to TRBJ1-6; the match to TRBD1 covers 7 bases. This CDR3 has 19 residues. Germline V lookup: CDR1 SEHNR, CDR2 FQNEAQ (reference sequence). Losses at the gene ends were 1 base for V and 0 bases for J; bases not matched to a gene: 9. Written as DNA, the CDR3 is TGTGCCAGCAGCTTAGGACAGGGCTCTTTAAGCTCCTATAATTCACCCCTCCACTTT. This gives the protein CASSLGQGSLSSYNSPLHF.

The V call is TRBV27, the J call TRBJ1-5; no definite D call. Germline V CDR1 and CDR2: MNHEY, SMNVEV (reference sequence). V was trimmed by 7 bases and J by 5 bases, leaving 18 bases between them. CDR3 length equals 15 residues. The CDR3 DNA is TGTGCCAGCAAACCCTTTTGGGGAGGGCATCAGCCCCAGCATTTT. Residues: CASKPFWGGHQPQHF.

This rearrangement joins TRBV6-6 to TRBJ1-1; possibly TRBD1 for D (6 bases). This CDR3 has 15 amino acids. The V and J ends lost 0 bases and 3 bases respectively, with 11 bases between them. Per the germline V gene, CDR1 is MNHNY and CDR2 is SVGAGI (reference sequence). The CDR3 is CASSYSGGPDTEAFF. The CDR3 DNA sequence: TGTGCCAGCAGTTACTCCGGGGGGCCGGACACTGAAGCTTTCTTT.

The gene calls are TRBV5-1 and TRBJ1-2; 9 bases are a match to TRBD1. This CDR3 spans 15 amino acids. Germline loops: CDR1 SGHRS, CDR2 YFSETQ. Trimming removed 1 base from V and 5 bases from J; junction bases left unmatched: 6. The CDR3 DNA follows: TGCGCCAGCAGCTTGACCCCTGGGACAGGGTATGGCTACACCTTC. Amino acid sequence: CASSLTPGTGYGYTF.

The table lists this clone with a few counts. CDR3 region: CASSTGFWNQPQHF. The CDR3 nucleotides read TGTGCCAGCAGTACAGGGTTTTGGAATCAGCCCCAGCATTTT. The chain carries TRBV2 and TRBJ1-5, with D perhaps TRBD1 (6 bases). Germline assignment: CDR1 SNHLY and CDR2 FYNNEI. Trimming stripped 5 bases from V and 4 bases from J, with 12 bases between. The CDR3 runs to 14 residues.

In its sample, this clone was seen once. The genes are TRBV28 and TRBJ1-6; D uncertain. The CDR3 covers 15 residues. The V end was cut by 3 bases, the J end by 0 bases, with 6 bases between. Germline values: CDR1 MDHEN, CDR2 SYDVKM. DNA for the CDR3: TGTGCCAGCAGTTTCGGGGTCTCCTATAATTCACCCCTCCACTTT. This sequence encodes CASSFGVSYNSPLHF.

The rearrangement links TRBV7-9 to TRBJ2-7, with 9 nucleotides matching TRBD2. Losses at the gene ends were 3 bases for V and 1 base for J; bases not matched to a gene: 4. The CDR3 runs 15 residues. Germline values: CDR1 SEHNR, CDR2 FQNEAQ (reference sequence). For the CDR3, the DNA is TGTGCCAGCAGCTTGGTGGCGGGGGGGTCCTACGAGCAGTACTTC. Translating gives CASSLVAGGSYEQYF.

This chain joins TRBV4-1 and TRBJ2-2, with D unresolved. Germline-derived CDR1 and CDR2 are MGHRA and YSYEKL. V dropped 4 bases and J dropped 6 bases, with 6 bases sitting between them. CDR3 length: 12 amino acids. This CDR3 is CASSPRSGELFF. The CDR3 DNA is TGCGCCAGCAGCCCCAGATCCGGGGAGCTGTTTTTT.

The chain is built from TRBV4-1 and TRBJ1-2; 9 positions match TRBD1. The CDR3 spans 19 residues. The ends lost 0 bases at V and 5 bases at J; junction bases unmatched: 16. Germline-derived CDR1 and CDR2 are MGHRA and YSYEKL. This CDR3 is CASSQDSGTGPAQGYGYTF. The CDR3 DNA follows: TGCGCCAGCAGCCAAGACTCCGGGACAGGGCCCGCGCAGGGATATGGCTACACCTTC.

The chain is built from TRBV10-3 and TRBJ2-2, with 8 bases that match TRBD1. Trimming removed 6 bases from V and 8 bases from J; junction bases left unmatched: 8. This CDR3 comprises 14 residues. The V gene's germline CDR1 is ENHRY and CDR2 SYGVKD. This CDR3 reads CAISEGQGSGELFF. The CDR3 nucleotides are TGTGCCATCAGCGAAGGACAGGGAAGTGGGGAGCTGTTTTTT.

The count of this clone is one. Here the CDR3 reads CATSREPPHRASNQPQHF. CDR3 DNA: TGTGCCACCAGCAGAGAGCCCCCCCACAGAGCCAGCAATCAGCCCCAGCATTTT. The J gene is TRBJ1-5, the V gene TRBV15; D remains unclear. The germline V and J ends were trimmed by 0 bases and 1 base, with 16 bases remaining between them. Germline lookup yields CDR1 LNHNV and CDR2 YYDKDF (reference sequence). The CDR3 runs to 18 residues.

V and J are TRBV5-1 and TRBJ1-6; 9 bases match TRBD1. CDR1 SGHRS and CDR2 YFSETQ come from the germline V gene. The V gene end was trimmed by 2 bases and the J gene end by 7 bases; junction bases not matched to a gene: 10. This CDR3 region has 17 residues. CDR3 sequence reads: CASSFGTGGSWNSPLHF. For the CDR3, the DNA is TGCGCCAGCAGCTTCGGAACAGGGGGCAGTTGGAATTCACCCCTCCACTTT.

The V gene is TRBV10-3, the J gene TRBJ1-2; D gene uncertain. Trimming took 6 bases from V and 7 from J, leaving 21 bases between them. The CDR3 is made up of 15 amino acids. CDR1 and CDR2 (germline): ENHRY, SYGVKD. The CDR3 DNA reads as TGTGCCATCAGCCCTGAGGCCCCGAGGTTCTGTGGCTACACCTTC. It yields the protein CAISPEAPRFCGYTF.

The chain recombines TRBV28 with TRBJ2-4; TRBD1 matches at 7 bases. Germline values: CDR1 MDHEN, CDR2 SYDVKM. The CDR3 has 15 residues. Losses at the gene ends were 5 bases for V and 3 bases for J; bases not matched to a gene: 7. The CDR3 DNA reads TGTGCCAGCAGTACAGGGGTTGTGATCAAAAACATTCAGTACTTC. Amino acids: CASSTGVVIKNIQYF.

The rearrangement uses TRBV19 and TRBJ1-2; 8 nucleotides align to TRBD1. CDR3 length equals 15 residues. Germline CDR1 is LNHDA and CDR2 is SQIVND (reference sequence). Germline trimming cut 7 bases from V and 0 bases from J; bases unmatched to any gene: 7. The CDR3 DNA reads as TGTGCCAGTACAGGGGGCGCGGTATCTAACTATGGCTACACCTTC. Protein: CASTGGAVSNYGYTF. Together with reference TRBV19 and TRBJ1-2, the CDR3 gives the full variable domain: DGGITQSPKYLFRKEGQNVTLSCEQNLNHDAMYWYRQDPGQGLRLIYYSQIVNDFQKGDIAEGYSVSREKKESFPLTVTSAQKNPTAFYLCASTGGAVSNYGYTFGSGTRLTVV.

The chain employs TRBV25-1 and TRBJ1-1; 9 nucleotides match TRBD1. CDR3 length: 16 residues. The junction had 11 bases not matched to a gene; V was cut back by 7 bases and J by 2 bases. Germline V gene lookup returns CDR1 MGHDK and CDR2 SYGVNS. Written as DNA, the CDR3 is TGTGCCAGCACCAACCGGACAGGGGATTGCAACACTGAAGCTTTCTTT. Its protein is CASTNRTGDCNTEAFF.

This chain uses TRBV5-1 with TRBJ2-7; a possible D gene is TRBD1 (7 bases). The CDR3 is 15 amino acids. CDR1 and CDR2 (germline): SGHRS, YFSETQ. The V gene lost 3 bases and the J gene lost 9 bases, with 22 bases spanning the gap. CDR3 in amino acids: CASSSQDRRDLAQYF. CDR3 bases: TGCGCCAGCAGCTCCCAGGACAGGAGGGACCTCGCGCAGTACTTC.

In DNA, the CDR3 is TGCGCCAGCAGCCCCTGGACTAGCGGGGTGCCGGAGACCCAGTACTTC. Protein sequence: CASSPWTSGVPETQYF. The rearrangement links TRBV5-1 to TRBJ2-5; 12 bases are a match to TRBD2. The CDR3 loop spans 16 amino acids. Germline CDR1 is SGHRS and CDR2 is YFSETQ. Trimming cost V 4 bases and J 5 bases; bases outside gene matches: 9.

The chain couples TRBV7-6 to TRBJ2-1; D remains unclear. The germline CDR1 and CDR2 sequences are SGHVS and FNYEAQ. The CDR3 length is 14 residues. V shed 1 base and J shed 3 bases, with 7 bases lying between them. CDR3 residues: CASSLGSGYNEQFF. CDR3 in DNA: TGTGCCAGCAGCTTAGGTTCCGGCTACAATGAGCAGTTCTTC.

This chain connects TRBV6-4 to TRBJ2-2, with 7 bases lining up with TRBD1. J lost 0 bases, V lost 4 bases, and 8 bases had no gene match. Germline V gene data show CDR1 as MRHNA and CDR2 as SNTAGT. This CDR3 region has 17 residues. The CDR3 DNA is TGTGCCAGCAGTGCCCTAGGGACAGATACGAACACCGGGGAGCTGTTTTTT. It specifies CASSALGTDTNTGELFF.

This chain uses TRBV19 with TRBJ1-2, with 9 positions matching TRBD1. The trim removed 7 bases at V and 4 bases at J, leaving 7 bases unmatched. This CDR3 spans 14 amino acids. The V gene's germline CDR1 is LNHDA and CDR2 SQIVND (reference sequence). The CDR3 nucleotides read TGTGCCAGTATCCTACAGGGGGCCGCCTATGGCTACACCTTC. As protein: CASILQGAAYGYTF.

This sequence joins TRBV14 and TRBJ1-2, with TRBD1 as a possible D gene (6 bases). The CDR3 has 17 amino acids. The germline V gene encodes CDR1 SGHDN and CDR2 FVKESK. V dropped 0 bases and J dropped 8 bases, with 22 bases sitting between them. This CDR3 reads CASSQELLWGGPRGYTF. In DNA, the CDR3 is TGTGCCAGCAGCCAAGAGCTCCTGTGGGGGGGGCCTCGAGGCTACACCTTC.

V usage is TRBV2 and J usage is TRBJ2-7, with D uncertain. The V and J ends lost 4 bases and 2 bases respectively, with 12 bases between them. The CDR3 is made up of 14 amino acids. Germline V lookup: CDR1 SNHLY, CDR2 FYNNEI. The CDR3 spells CASSAHSIAYEQYF. The CDR3, as DNA: TGTGCCAGCAGTGCACACAGTATCGCCTACGAGCAGTACTTC. Full variable domain (outside the CDR3, taken from reference TRBV2 and TRBJ2-7): EPEVTQTPSHQVTQMGQEVILRCVPISNHLYFYWYRQILGQKVEFLVSFYNNEISEKSEIFDDQFSVERPDGSNFTLKIRSTKLEDSAMYFCASSAHSIAYEQYFGPGTRLTVT.

The genes are TRBV5-4 and TRBJ2-2; no definite D call. The CDR3 has 13 residues. The germline gives CDR1 SGHNT, CDR2 YYREEE (reference sequence). The V end was cut by 2 bases, the J end by 2 bases, with 4 bases between. DNA for the CDR3: TGTGCCAGCAGCTTACTAAACACCGGGGAGCTGTTTTTT. Translated, it gives CASSLLNTGELFF.